This T cell receptor beta chain was profiled in a study of Graves' ophthalmopathy and Graves' hyperthyroidism listed by TCRdb under 2018. For the wider study: Stable hyperthyroidism was defined as no progression to ophthalmopathy within 18 months of follow-up. To tell Graves' ophthalmopathy apart from Graves' hyperthyroidism, and to predict which patients would progress to ophthalmopathy, the study relied on TCR beta repertoire signatures. In total, under 150 blood samples were TCR-sequenced: 40 to 45 ophthalmopathy, some 80 hyperthyroidism and 17 hyperthyroidism-to-ophthalmopathy patients. To explore V-J signatures that separate ophthalmopathy from hyperthyroidism, a discovery set of around 97 patients was enrolled, consisting of 40 to 45 with ophthalmopathy and roughly 60 with stable hyperthyroidism. The independent validation cohort included 18 to 20 hyperthyroidism patients plus 17 patients who later progressed from hyperthyroidism to ophthalmopathy. T-cell repertoires of thyroid tissue and blood were compared in over 5 hyperthyroidism patients. After sampling, hyperthyroidism patients received methimazole starting at 30 mg daily, and ophthalmopathy patients received high-dose intravenous methylprednisolone. Beyond this particular receptor, the publication reports: Most expanded thyroid clonotypes with a frequency above 0.001 also appeared in blood, which suggests that blood repertoires may reflect the immune response in the thyroid. Sample size was not statistically predetermined, and group allocation was not concealed from the investigators. The 13-signature model separated ophthalmopathy from stable hyperthyroidism with approximately 88% sensitivity and just under 84% specificity in cross-validation, and 80%/75% in the test set. In validation, the model predicted ophthalmopathy progression with nearly 71% sensitivity and roughly 72% specificity; 12 predicted patients were CT-confirmed with GO in a median of approximately six months.

Patients with hyperthyroidism were aged 18 to 65 years, had been newly diagnosed, and had a disease duration of less than 2 months. Patients with other autoimmune diseases, uncontrolled infections, pregnancy or lactation were excluded from the study. Clinical symptoms, serum thyroxine, TRAb, thyroid ultrasound and orbital computed tomography formed the basis of the diagnosis. Total RNA was extracted using Trizol reagent, and RNA quality was checked on an Agilent 2100 Bioanalyzer. TCR beta CDR3 regions were amplified from RNA transcripts for repertoire sequencing. HTBI primers and the Qiagen OneStep RT-PCR kit were used in a first-round RT-PCR, which was followed by a second-round multiplex PCR, size selection and purification. The libraries underwent paired-end sequencing with 100 bp reads on an Illumina HiSeq2000. From the authors' description of their analysis: SOAPnuke was used to process the reads, removing any read that contained adapters or uncalled bases, had a mean Phred below 15, or lacked an exact match to the constant primer or identifier. COPE v1.2.5 was used to merge the high-quality paired reads. Each unique nucleotide sequence was treated as a clonotype, and MiTCR v1.1 was used to align the clonotypes to the IMGT TRB V, D and J references. Only V-J combinations with frequency above 0.0001 were analysed, covering approximately 99% of repertoires. For each V-J combination, a TCR clonal expansion and chaos score was defined as the ratio of F50 clonal expansion to chaos observed in the TCRdist matrix. Welch's t-statistics and random forest were used to narrow the features down to around 13 V-J combinations, which were then fed into a naive Bayes classifier. The Morisita-Horn index was used to measure how similar the thyroid and blood repertoires were. In-frame beta chains were kept once TCRdb had trimmed the public reads at Q25 with fastp and called clones with MiXCR. Rows are combined by CDR3 protein, so each entry shows the most common genes and DNA. For this entry, the V and J calls and clone size follow TCRdb and not the study's own pipeline. The sample records around 1.1 million distinct CDR3 sequences, around a third of which are singletons. Of the sample, approximately 10% is held by the ten largest clones.

The germline V gene supplies CDR1 SGDLS and CDR2 YYNGEE. The CDR3 covers 15 residues, taking in both the cysteine and the phenylalanine. Here the CDR3 DNA is all that survives: 45 bases in frame from base 1. Ends trimmed: V by 10 bases, J by 5 bases; bases unmatched to a gene: 15. Remarks on this clonotype: The antigen it binds to is not known. There are no base qualities to consult, and no much larger clone falls within one base.

This sequence uses TRBV9 and TRBJ1-5; the junction holds 7 bases that match TRBD1. Sequenced sample: peripheral blood or thyroid tissue (not recorded which). The clonotype comes from an adult man with Graves' hyperthyroidism. The DNA sequence is given as TGTGCCGGGGACAGCTCCAGGGTATCCGATCAGCCCCAGCATTTT. This gives the protein CAGDSSRVSDQPQHF.